Listed below are T cell receptor beta chains from one sample, sequenced in a study of response to subunit inactivated influenza vaccine. TCRdb redid the calling of the RT-PCR reads with MiXCR, one entry per CDR3 protein. The table records 610,000 or so distinct CDR3 sequences, 14% of them present only once. Material: PBMCs from blood, obtained 12 days after vaccination. These receptors all stem from a man aged 50-60 years who received an inactivated influenza vaccine. Both conserved end residues are part of each CDR3. The D gene is left open where the match is weak. A clone size is listed for some rows: how often the clone was seen (once, few, many), or a class if it is expanded.

v_call	j_call	d_call	clone_size	cdr3_aa	cdr3_nt
TRBV20-1	TRBJ2-2	-	few	CSARAARAGELFF	TGCAGTGCTCGGGCGGCCCGGGCCGGGGAGCTGTTTTTT
TRBV5-1	TRBJ1-1	-	few	CASSLDLGTNTEAFF	TGCGCCAGCAGCCTAGACCTGGGTACGAACACTGAAGCTTTCTTT
TRBV10-3	TRBJ1-5	-	-	CAISESGFGNQPQHF	TGTGCCATCAGTGAGTCAGGGTTCGGCAATCAGCCCCAGCATTTT
TRBV11-2	TRBJ2-1	-	few	CASSLGGVYNEQFF	TGTGCCAGCAGCTTAGGGGGGGTCTACAATGAGCAGTTCTTC
TRBV20-1	TRBJ2-2	-	few	CSARQGRVGTGELFF	TGCAGTGCTAGACAGGGCAGGGTAGGGACCGGGGAGCTGTTTTTT
TRBV4-3	TRBJ1-5	-	-	CASSQDSMGNQPQHF	TGCGCCAGCAGCCAAGATTCTATGGGTAATCAGCCCCAGCATTTT
TRBV7-9	TRBJ2-2	TRBD2	many	CASSLPGGTGELFF	TGTGCCAGCAGCCTACCGGGGGGCACCGGGGAGCTGTTTTTT
TRBV5-1	TRBJ2-3	-	-	CASSSTPSGADTQYF	TGCGCCAGCAGCTCTACACCGTCTGGGGCAGATACGCAGTATTTT
TRBV20-1	TRBJ2-1	TRBD2	few	CCARDYRASGPYNEQFF	TGCTGTGCTAGAGATTATAGGGCTAGCGGACCCTACAATGAGCAGTTCTTC
TRBV6-5	TRBJ2-2	TRBD1	-	CASSYTRQGGGELFF	TGTGCCAGCAGCTATACTCGACAGGGCGGAGGGGAGCTGTTTTTT
TRBV7-9	TRBJ2-7	-	many	CASNTPTGDYEQYF	TGTGCCAGCAACACACCGACAGGTGATTACGAGCAGTACTTC
TRBV5-6	TRBJ2-1	-	few	CASSHLSWEEQFF	TGTGCCAGCAGCCATTTGTCCTGGGAGGAGCAGTTCTTC
TRBV6-2/TRBV6-3	TRBJ1-5	-	few	CASSYSGAGVSNQPQHF	TGTGCCAGCAGTTACTCGGGGGCAGGAGTGAGCAATCAGCCCCAGCATTTT
TRBV29-1	TRBJ2-1	-	many	CSVEVHQGEQFF	TGCAGCGTTGAGGTGCACCAAGGGGAGCAGTTCTTC
TRBV4-1	TRBJ1-5	-	few	CASSPTRTVGNQPQHF	TGCGCCAGCAGCCCGACCCGGACAGTCGGCAATCAGCCCCAGCATTTT
TRBV9	TRBJ1-1	-	few	CATGEAPNTEAFF	TGTGCCACCGGGGAGGCGCCGAACACTGAAGCTTTCTTT
TRBV20-1	TRBJ2-2	-	few	CSARQRMNTGELFF	TGCAGTGCTAGACAACGGATGAACACCGGGGAGCTGTTTTTT
TRBV4-2	TRBJ1-6	TRBD1	-	CASSQGDRPNSPLHF	TGTGCCAGCAGCCAAGGGGACAGGCCGAATTCACCCCTCCACTTT
TRBV29-1	TRBJ2-1	-	few	CSVGNHGSGEQFF	TGCAGCGTTGGTAACCACGGGTCGGGTGAGCAGTTCTTC
TRBV3-1	TRBJ2-1	-	few	CASSTTRVAEQFF	TGTGCCAGCTCGACGACTAGGGTCGCTGAGCAGTTCTTC
TRBV12-3/TRBV12-4	TRBJ1-1	-	-	CASSFGALTEAFF	TGTGCCAGCAGTTTCGGGGCTCTCACTGAAGCTTTCTTT
TRBV5-1	TRBJ2-7	-	many	CASSLGRDYEQYF	TGTGCCAGCAGTTTAGGCAGGGACTACGAGCAGTACTTC
TRBV18	TRBJ2-5	-	few	CASSPPAKETQYF	TGTGCCAGCTCACCACCGGCCAAAGAGACCCAGTACTTC
TRBV20-1	TRBJ2-1	-	few	CSARGWEGALEQFF	TGCAGTGCTAGAGGTTGGGAGGGGGCGCTTGAGCAGTTCTTC
TRBV28	TRBJ2-7	-	many	CASRDGQTYEQYF	TGTGCCAGCCGGGACGGACAAACCTACGAGCAGTACTTC
TRBV6-1	TRBJ2-7	TRBD1	many	CASSPRGSPYEQYF	TGTGCCAGCAGTCCCAGGGGGTCTCCCTACGAGCAGTACTTC
TRBV27	TRBJ1-4	-	-	CASSLTAANEKLFF	TGTGCCAGCAGTCTGACGGCAGCTAATGAAAAACTGTTTTTT
TRBV7-9	TRBJ1-1	-	-	CASSFNSPNTEAFF	TGTGCCAGCAGCTTTAACAGTCCAAACACTGAAGCTTTCTTT
TRBV27	TRBJ2-1	TRBD2	-	CASSLLASGRRNEQFF	TGTGCCAGCAGTTTGTTGGCTAGCGGGAGGAGGAATGAGCAGTTCTTC
TRBV20-1	TRBJ2-7	TRBD2	-	CSARESGRANEQYF	TGCAGTGCTAGAGAGAGTGGGAGGGCCAACGAGCAGTACTTC
TRBV5-1	TRBJ2-3	TRBD2	few	CASMPGGPADTQYF	TGCGCCAGCATGCCGGGGGGGCCCGCAGATACGCAGTATTTT
TRBV20-1	TRBJ2-3	-	-	CSAGGRVGTDTQYF	TGCAGTGCTGGCGGACGTGTAGGCACAGATACGCAGTATTTT
TRBV4-2	TRBJ1-1	-	few	CASSQDGGGSRTEAFF	TGTGCCAGCAGCCAAGATGGGGGGGGGAGTAGGACTGAAGCTTTCTTT
TRBV5-8	TRBJ1-4	-	few	CASSLGGEFGKLFF	TGTGCCAGCAGCTTGGGAGGAGAATTTGGGAAACTGTTTTTT
TRBV4-1	TRBJ1-3	-	-	CASSRRETSGNTIYF	TGCGCCAGCAGCAGGAGGGAGACCTCTGGAAACACCATATATTTT
TRBV7-2	TRBJ2-3	-	-	CASSLAGATDTQSF	TGTGCCAGCAGCTTAGCCGGGGCCACAGATACGCAGTCTTTT
TRBV5-6	TRBJ2-1	-	few	CASISRGANEQFF	TGTGCCAGCATTTCTCGGGGGGCAAATGAGCAGTTCTTC
TRBV7-9	TRBJ2-7	-	-	CASSPPISFGQYF	TGTGCCAGCAGCCCCCCTATCTCATTCGGGCAGTACTTC
TRBV6-2/TRBV6-3	TRBJ2-7	-	-	CASSYSRPKQGLSSYEQYF	TGTGCCAGCAGTTACTCAAGGCCCAAACAGGGACTAAGCTCCTACGAGCAGTACTTC
TRBV28	TRBJ2-3	-	-	CASRIDSLPRQSTDTQYF	TGTGCCAGCAGGATTGATAGCCTCCCGAGACAGTCCACAGATACGCAGTATTTT
TRBV3-1	TRBJ2-5	TRBD2	-	CASSPGVAGRQETQYF	TGTGCCAGCAGCCCCGGAGTAGCGGGGCGACAAGAGACCCAGTACTTC
TRBV7-2	TRBJ2-6	-	few	CASSLSASGANVLTF	TGTGCCAGCAGCTTATCAGCCTCTGGGGCCAACGTCCTGACTTTC
TRBV7-6	TRBJ1-3	-	few	CASSLSRLRNTIYF	TGTGCCAGCAGCTTAAGCCGGCTCAGAAACACCATATATTTT
TRBV11-1	TRBJ2-1	TRBD2	-	CASSLGVSRTSAYNEQFF	TGTGCCAGCAGCTTAGGGGTTTCTCGGACTAGCGCCTACAATGAGCAGTTCTTC
TRBV10-3	TRBJ2-7	-	-	CATGKGVLLYEQYF	TGTGCCACTGGAAAGGGGGTCCTCCTCTACGAGCAGTACTTC
TRBV12-3/TRBV12-4	TRBJ2-1	TRBD2	-	CASSSGLAGRKFF	TGTGCCAGCAGTTCGGGACTAGCGGGAAGGAAGTTCTTC
TRBV20-1	TRBJ2-1	-	many	CSALPGAYNEQFF	TGCAGTGCCTTACCCGGGGCATACAATGAGCAGTTCTTC
TRBV5-1	TRBJ2-5	TRBD2	-	CASGTSGRPQETQYF	TGCGCCAGCGGGACTAGCGGGAGACCCCAAGAGACCCAGTACTTC
TRBV5-6	TRBJ2-7	TRBD2	few	CASSPPGLAVYEQYF	TGTGCCAGCAGCCCCCCGGGACTAGCGGTATACGAGCAGTACTTC